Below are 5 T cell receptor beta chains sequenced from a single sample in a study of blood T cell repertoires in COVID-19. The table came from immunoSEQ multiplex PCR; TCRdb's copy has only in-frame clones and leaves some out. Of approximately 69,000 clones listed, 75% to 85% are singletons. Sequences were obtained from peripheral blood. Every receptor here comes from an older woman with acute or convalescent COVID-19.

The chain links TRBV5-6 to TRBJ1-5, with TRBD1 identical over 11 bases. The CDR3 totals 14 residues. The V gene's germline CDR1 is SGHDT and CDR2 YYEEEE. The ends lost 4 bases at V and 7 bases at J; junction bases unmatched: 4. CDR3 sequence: CASSRGQGAQPQHF. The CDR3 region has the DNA TGTGCCAGCAGCCGCGGACAGGGGGCACAGCCCCAGCATTTT.

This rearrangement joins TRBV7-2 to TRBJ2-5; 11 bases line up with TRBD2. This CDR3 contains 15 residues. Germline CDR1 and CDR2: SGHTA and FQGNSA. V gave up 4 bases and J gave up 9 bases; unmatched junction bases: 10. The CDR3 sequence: CASSSGLAALEAQYF. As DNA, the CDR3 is TGTGCCAGCAGCTCGGGACTAGCGGCCCTCGAGGCCCAGTACTTC.

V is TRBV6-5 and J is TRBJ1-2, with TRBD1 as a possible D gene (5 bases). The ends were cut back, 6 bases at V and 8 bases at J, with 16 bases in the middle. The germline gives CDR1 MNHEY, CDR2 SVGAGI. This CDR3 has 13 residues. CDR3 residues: CASRNPGMWGYTF. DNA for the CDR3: TGTGCCAGCAGAAATCCAGGGATGTGGGGCTACACCTTC.

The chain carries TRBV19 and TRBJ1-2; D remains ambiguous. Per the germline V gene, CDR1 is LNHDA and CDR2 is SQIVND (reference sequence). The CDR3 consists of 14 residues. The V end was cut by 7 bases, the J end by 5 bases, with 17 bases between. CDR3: CASTASIGGYGYTF. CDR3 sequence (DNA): TGTGCCAGTACCGCCTCCATAGGAGGGTATGGCTACACCTTC.

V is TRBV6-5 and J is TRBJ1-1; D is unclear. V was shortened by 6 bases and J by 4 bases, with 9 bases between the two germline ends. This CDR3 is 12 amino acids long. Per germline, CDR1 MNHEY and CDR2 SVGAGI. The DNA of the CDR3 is TGTGCCAGCAGCGTCGGACTCACTGAAGCTTTCTTT. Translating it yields CASSVGLTEAFF.